The rows below give T cell receptor beta chains drawn from one sample of a study of blood T cell repertoires in COVID-19. The table came from immunoSEQ multiplex PCR; TCRdb's copy has only in-frame clones and leaves some out. The sample lists around 110,000 clones, less than 90% seen once, with about 4% in the top ten. The sample was peripheral blood. The receptors were sampled from a human donor in a cohort sampled during active COVID-19. CDR3s include the opening cysteine and the closing phenylalanine or tryptophan. Each record gives: D gene, V gene, J gene, CDR3 length, clone size, CDR3 DNA, CDR3 protein. A D gene is named only where the DNA matches it firmly. Not all rows give a size; the values are once, few, many and, for expanded clones, a class.

TRBD2,TRBV7-3,TRBJ2-3,17,few,TGTGCCAGCAGCTTAGCCCCAAGCGGGAGTGGGTCAGATACGCAGTATTTT,CASSLAPSGSGSDTQYF
TRBD1,TRBV24-1,TRBJ2-1,17,.,TGTGCCACCAGTGATTCCCCGGGGACAGTAACCTACAATGAGCAGTTCTTC,CATSDSPGTVTYNEQFF
.,TRBV20-1,TRBJ1-1,11,.,TGCAGTCGACATACCCTCACTGAAGCTTTCTTT,CSRHTLTEAFF
.,TRBV30,TRBJ1-1,15,.,TGTGCCTGGAGCGACCTTGGACAGTATGGGTTTCGGTCTTTCTTT,CAWSDLGQYGFRSFF
TRBD1,TRBV28,TRBJ1-2,14,.,TGTGCCAGCAGCCTACAGGGGGTTGGGTATGGCTACACCTTC,CASSLQGVGYGYTF
.,TRBV5-4,TRBJ1-6,15,.,TGTGCCAGCAGCCTGCCGGGAGGCTTGGGGACACCCCTCCACTTT,CASSLPGGLGTPLHF
.,TRBV7-3,TRBJ1-1,15,.,TGTGCCAGCAGCTTAGAAGGGGGTAGAAACACTGAAGCTTTCTTT,CASSLEGGRNTEAFF
TRBD1,TRBV28,TRBJ1-2,16,.,TGTGCCAGCAGTTTTAAACCGGGACAGGGGGCTTTTGGCTACACCTTC,CASSFKPGQGAFGYTF
TRBD1,TRBV24-1,TRBJ2-5,16,.,TGTGCCACCAGTGATGGGGACAGGAAGGCGGGGGAGACCCAGTACTTC,CATSDGDRKAGETQYF
TRBD1,TRBV29-1,TRBJ1-2,14,.,TGCAGCGTGAGCACCGGGACAGGGGGTTTGGGCTACACCTTC,CSVSTGTGGLGYTF
TRBD1,TRBV5-8,TRBJ1-2,14,.,TGTGCCAGCAGCTCCGGGACAGGGGGTGATGGCTACACCTTC,CASSSGTGGDGYTF
TRBD2,TRBV7-2,TRBJ2-1,17,.,TGTGCCAGCAGCTTAGGGCGGGGACTAGCGGGGTACAATGAGCAGTTCTTC,CASSLGRGLAGYNEQFF
TRBD2,TRBV6-5,TRBJ2-2,15,.,TGTGCCAGCAGGTCTAGCGGGAGGGGTACCGGGGAGCTGTTTTTT,CASRSSGRGTGELFF
.,TRBV6-5,TRBJ1-2,12,.,TGTGCCAGCAGCGGCAGGGAAGACGGCTACACCTTC,CASSGREDGYTF
.,TRBV24-1,TRBJ2-3,17,.,TGTGCCACCAGTGATTACCTCGGGACAACAAACACAGATACGCAGTATTTT,CATSDYLGTTNTDTQYF
TRBD2,TRBV19,TRBJ2-2,16,.,TGTGCCAGTAGCAGACTAGCGGGAGCGAACACCGGGGAGCTGTTTTTT,CASSRLAGANTGELFF
.,TRBV4-1,TRBJ1-1,15,.,TGCGCCAGCAGCCAAGAGGGGGCGATTATGACTGAAGCTTTCTTT,CASSQEGAIMTEAFF
TRBD1,TRBV7-9,TRBJ2-4,12,.,TGTGCCAGCACGGACAGGACCAACATTCAGTACTTC,CASTDRTNIQYF
TRBD2,TRBV9,TRBJ2-7,19,.,TGTGCCAGGTCTACTACCGGGACTAGTAACCAATGGAGCTCCTACGAGCAGTACTTC,CARSTTGTSNQWSSYEQYF
.,TRBV5-1,TRBJ1-2,13,.,TGCGCCAGCAGCTTGGGACAGAGCTATGGCTACACCTTC,CASSLGQSYGYTF
TRBD2,TRBV7-8,TRBJ2-4,22,few,TGTGCCAGCAGCTTAGCGCGGGTGTGGACTAGCGGGTTTGGGGAAGCCAAAAACATTCAGTACTTC,CASSLARVWTSGFGEAKNIQYF
.,TRBV10-3,TRBJ1-1,15,.,TGTGCCATCAGTGAGAGTCCGGACAGCAACACTGAAGCTTTCTTT,CAISESPDSNTEAFF
.,TRBV21-1,TRBJ2-1,15,.,TGTGCCAGCAGCACCCGGGACAGGGTATCGGATGAGCAGTTCTTC,CASSTRDRVSDEQFF
.,TRBV11-2,TRBJ1-1,13,.,TGTGCCAGCTCGCGGACACTCAACACTGAAGCTTTCTTT,CASSRTLNTEAFF
TRBD1,TRBV7-9,TRBJ1-2,13,.,TGTGCCAGCAGCCAGGGACAGGGCTATGGCTACACCTTC,CASSQGQGYGYTF
TRBD2,TRBV6-6,TRBJ2-3,15,.,TGTGCCAGCAGTTACCAGCGGGAGGGCCAAGATACGCAGTATTTT,CASSYQREGQDTQYF
.,TRBV30,TRBJ1-2,13,.,TGTGCCTGGGTTCTCCAGGGGAACTATGGCTACACCTTC,CAWVLQGNYGYTF
TRBD2,TRBV6-2/TRBV6-3,TRBJ2-3,14,few,TGTGCCAGCAGTTTAGCGGGAGGGCCGGGGACGCAGTATTTT,CASSLAGGPGTQYF
.,TRBV11-3,TRBJ1-6,14,few,TGTGCCAGCAGCTTATCTGGTATCGGTTCACCCCTCCACTTT,CASSLSGIGSPLHF
.,TRBV15,TRBJ2-6,17,.,TGTGCCACCAGCAGAGCCTTCGGGGGCTCTGGGGCCAACGTCCTGACTTTC,CATSRAFGGSGANVLTF
TRBD2,TRBV20-1,TRBJ2-3,15,once,TGCAGTGCTAGTAGAGCTAGCGGAAGCACAGATACGCAGTATTTT,CSASRASGSTDTQYF
.,TRBV27,TRBJ1-6,15,.,TGTGCCAGCAGCCGGGCCGGGGTCCCGGGATCACCCCTCCACTTT,CASSRAGVPGSPLHF
TRBD1,TRBV7-9,TRBJ1-4,15,.,TGTGCCAGCAGCTCTAATACATGGGACAGTGAAAAACTGTTTTTT,CASSSNTWDSEKLFF
.,TRBV7-2,TRBJ1-1,12,.,TGTGCCAGCAGCTTAGCACCGGGATGGGCTTTCTTT,CASSLAPGWAFF
TRBD1,TRBV5-1,TRBJ1-4,15,.,TGCGCCAGCAGCTTAACCGGGACAGGGAATGAAAAACTGTTTTTT,CASSLTGTGNEKLFF
TRBD2,TRBV7-7,TRBJ2-5,16,.,TGTGCTAGCAGCAAGGGACTAGCGGGAAGTTTAGAGACCCAGTACTTC,CASSKGLAGSLETQYF
.,TRBV30,TRBJ2-7,12,.,TGTGCCTGGAGAAAGGACTTGCCACGGGAGTACTTC,CAWRKDLPREYF
TRBD2,TRBV15,TRBJ2-3,16,.,TGTGCCACCAGCTCGACACTAGCGACTAGCACAGATACGCAGTATTTT,CATSSTLATSTDTQYF
.,TRBV3-1/TRBV3-2,TRBJ1-1,11,.,TGTGCCAGCAGCCAGGACGGGGGTGCTTTCTTT,CASSQDGGAFF
TRBD1,TRBV5-6,TRBJ2-5,14,.,TGTGCCAGCAGCTCCGACAGGGGGCTCGAGACCCAGTACTTC,CASSSDRGLETQYF
TRBD1,TRBV7-8,TRBJ1-2,15,.,TGTGCCAGCAGCTCTTCTCCCGGGACAGGGAAAGGCTACACCTTC,CASSSSPGTGKGYTF
.,TRBV9,TRBJ2-1,13,once,TGTGCCAGCAGCGAACAGGGAAGCAATGAGCAGTTCTTC,CASSEQGSNEQFF
.,TRBV18,TRBJ1-2,16,.,TGTGCCAGCTCACCCGGCTCGGGGGGCGCGAGCTATGGCTACACCTTC,CASSPGSGGASYGYTF
.,TRBV2,TRBJ2-7,12,.,TGTGCCAGCAGTGAACAGTCCTACGAGCAGTACTTC,CASSEQSYEQYF
.,TRBV30,TRBJ1-3,14,once,TGTGCCTACCACCCAGGGGTACTTAAAAACACCATATATTTT,CAYHPGVLKNTIYF
TRBD1,TRBV19,TRBJ1-3,15,.,TGTGCCAGCAGGACCCTTGACAGGGCTGGAAACACCATATATTTT,CASRTLDRAGNTIYF
TRBD1,TRBV7-9,TRBJ2-2,16,.,TGTGCCAGCAGCTTATTGCGGGACAGGGGAACCGGGGAGCTGTTTTTT,CASSLLRDRGTGELFF
.,TRBV28,TRBJ1-2,12,.,TGTGCCAGCAGTTACTCGAGCGAAGGCTACACCTTC,CASSYSSEGYTF
TRBD2,TRBV19,TRBJ2-1,15,.,TGTGCCAGTAGTACGACTAGCTCGGTCCCCAATGAGCAGTTCTTC,CASSTTSSVPNEQFF
.,TRBV3-1/TRBV3-2,TRBJ1-1,14,.,TGTGCCAGCACCCAAGCCCAGGGAAGTACTGAAGCTTTCTTT,CASTQAQGSTEAFF
.,TRBV10-3,TRBJ1-2,15,.,TGTGCCATCAGGGGCAGTTCCTCCCCGGACTATGGCTACACCTTC,CAIRGSSSPDYGYTF